These 28 T cell receptor beta chains share one sample of origin, sequenced in a study of T-cell memory formation after mild COVID-19. Each CDR3 protein is one row after TCRdb ran MiXCR on the 5' RACE reads. The table lists hundreds of thousands of distinct CDR3 sequences, about a sixth of them singletons, with 20% to 25% in the top ten. The sequenced sample consisted of PBMCs or a T cell subset sorted from them (not recorded which). All receptors derive from a man in his late teens or twenties who had mild COVID-19 (a few samples of this study predate the infection). Cell type and time point are not known.

The chain couples TRBV5-4 to TRBJ2-5, with D possibly called TRBD1 or TRBD2 (6 bases each). V was pared by 4 bases and J by 3 bases, with 13 bases between. CDR3 length: 14 residues. Looked up from germline, CDR1 is SGHNT and CDR2 is YYREEE (reference sequence). The CDR3: CASSEGGRKETQYF. Written as DNA, the CDR3 is TGTGCCAGCAGCGAGGGGGGACGGAAAGAGACCCAGTACTTC.

Only a few counts were recorded for this clonotype. The genes are TRBV5-6 and TRBJ2-1; D not resolved. Germline V CDR1 and CDR2: SGHDT, YYEEEE. There are 11 residues in the CDR3. V lost 3 bases and J lost 15, with 13 bases in between. Written as DNA, the CDR3 is TGTGCCAGCAGCTCCGGATTCGGACCGTTCTTC. Encoded protein: CASSSGFGPFF.

This clonotype has more than one count but fewer than ten. This chain links TRBV7-3 with TRBJ2-5, with TRBD2 matching over 8 bases. V dropped 5 bases and J dropped 5; count of bases not matched to a gene: 10. This CDR3 spans 15 amino acids. Per germline, CDR1 SGHTA and CDR2 FQGTGA. In DNA, the CDR3 is TGTGCCAGCAGCCCCCGGGGTAGCGGGATTGAGACCCAGTACTTC. Protein: CASSPRGSGIETQYF.

The chain uses TRBV9 and TRBJ2-7; 8 nucleotides align to TRBD2. The CDR3 has 14 residues. J lost 2 bases, V lost 3 bases, and 4 bases had no gene match. Germline V lookup: CDR1 SGDLS, CDR2 YYNGEE. The CDR3 spells CASSELAAPYEQYF. CDR3 bases: TGTGCCAGCAGCGAACTAGCGGCCCCCTACGAGCAGTACTTC.

This clonotype was detected many times. The chain is built from TRBV4-2 and TRBJ1-2; D is perhaps TRBD1 (5 bases). The CDR3 is made up of 15 amino acids. The V end lost 4 bases, the J end lost 4 bases, and 16 bases lay between the germline ends. Germline-derived CDR1 and CDR2 are LGHNA and YNFKEQ. CDR3 sequence reads: CASSPFESGPYGYTF. The CDR3 DNA follows: TGTGCCAGCAGCCCTTTCGAATCGGGGCCCTATGGCTACACCTTC.

This clonotype was counted between two and nine times. The V and J genes are TRBV20-1 and TRBJ2-7; D is undetermined. The V end lost 3 bases, the J end lost 0 bases, and 9 bases lay between the germline ends. The CDR3 consists of 13 residues. In germline, CDR1 is DFQATT, CDR2 SNEGSKA (reference sequence). Here the CDR3 reads CSASRGFSYEQYF. The CDR3 bases are TGCAGTGCTAGTCGAGGTTTCTCCTACGAGCAGTACTTC.

This clonotype was seen ten or more times. The V and J genes are TRBV5-1 and TRBJ2-3; 11 bases match TRBD1. The CDR3 loop spans 15 amino acids. The ends lost 4 bases at V and 3 bases at J; junction bases unmatched: 4. Germline CDR1 and CDR2: SGHRS and YFSETQ. CDR3 nucleotide sequence: TGCGCCAGCAGCCCCGGGACAGGGGGGACAGATACGCAGTATTTT. Residues: CASSPGTGGTDTQYF.

The V call is TRBV5-1, the J call TRBJ2-5; D is undetermined. The V gene's germline CDR1 is SGHRS and CDR2 YFSETQ. This CDR3 is 13 amino acids long. Between the trimmed V and J ends, which lost 4 bases and 5 bases, there was a span of 12 bases. The CDR3 protein is CASSLVKSETQYF. CDR3 DNA: TGCGCCAGCAGCCTAGTAAAGAGTGAGACCCAGTACTTC.

This clonotype has more than one count but fewer than ten. CDR3 bases: TGTGCCAGCAGCTTCCGCCCGGACAGGGGATCTGAAGCTTTCTTT. It codes for CASSFRPDRGSEAFF. The rearrangement joins TRBV9 to TRBJ1-1; 9 bases match TRBD1. Germline V gene sequence: CDR1 SGDLS, CDR2 YYNGEE. The CDR3 length is 15 residues. J gave up 6 bases and V 4 bases, and 10 bases lay outside the gene matches.

This clonotype came up a few times. The genes are TRBV7-9 and TRBJ1-2; D is undetermined. The CDR3 runs 15 residues. Germline V gene lookup returns CDR1 SEHNR and CDR2 FQNEAQ (reference sequence). Trimming pared 1 base from V and 3 bases from J, leaving 12 bases between. The CDR3 DNA sequence: TGTGCCAGCAGCTTAGGCGAGGGAGGATACTATGGCTACACCTTC. Amino acids: CASSLGEGGYYGYTF.

This clonotype came up many times. CDR3 in amino acids: CASSQVKGPQYF. CDR3 nucleotides: TGCGCCAGCAGCCAAGTTAAGGGGCCCCAGTACTTC. The chain links TRBV4-1 to TRBJ2-5; D may be TRBD1 (5 bases). Trimming stripped 1 base from V and 9 bases from J, with 9 bases between. Germline V gene sequence: CDR1 MGHRA, CDR2 YSYEKL. CDR3 length equals 12 residues.

This chain uses TRBV2 with TRBJ1-5; D is possibly TRBD1 (5 bases). The CDR3 totals 15 residues. The germline gives CDR1 SNHLY, CDR2 FYNNEI. V lost 5 bases to trimming and J lost 1 base, with 12 bases between them. CDR3: CASSPGFASNQPQHF. Here the CDR3 DNA reads TGTGCCAGCAGTCCAGGGTTTGCGAGCAATCAGCCCCAGCATTTT.

This clonotype was counted once. The CDR3 DNA sequence: TGCGCCAGCAGCTTCGGGGACAGATTCACAGATACGCAGTATTTT. Encoded protein: CASSFGDRFTDTQYF. The rearrangement uses TRBV5-1 and TRBJ2-3; the match to TRBD1 covers 7 bases. The germline gives CDR1 SGHRS, CDR2 YFSETQ. The CDR3 covers 15 residues. Germline trimming cut 2 bases from V and 2 bases from J; bases unmatched to any gene: 5.

This clonotype was observed a handful of times. The chain recombines TRBV15 with TRBJ1-1; D unclear. Between the trimmed V and J ends, which lost 1 base and 5 bases, there was a span of 11 bases. The CDR3 is 14 residues long. The germline gives CDR1 LNHNV, CDR2 YYDKDF (reference sequence). CDR3 sequence (DNA): TGTGCCACCAGCAGAGCCGGAGGGAGTACTGAAGCTTTCTTT. It encodes CATSRAGGSTEAFF.

The chain uses TRBV5-1 and TRBJ1-2; perhaps TRBD1 as D (5 bases). The CDR3 totals 14 residues. V shed 3 bases and J shed 7 bases, with 16 bases lying between them. Germline V lookup: CDR1 SGHRS, CDR2 YFSETQ. The CDR3 spells CASSSPISGGGYTF. DNA of the CDR3: TGCGCCAGCAGCTCCCCTATATCGGGGGGTGGCTACACCTTC.

The chain combines TRBV6-2 or TRBV6-3 with TRBJ2-5; D might be TRBD1 (6 bases). Germline V gene sequence: CDR1 MNHEY, CDR2 SVGEGT. V was cut by 5 bases and J by 5 bases, with 15 bases left in between. This CDR3 is 14 amino acids long. DNA of the CDR3: TGTGCCAGCAGTACTAACGCAGGGGCGGAGACCCAGTACTTC. It translates to CASSTNAGAETQYF.

This chain connects TRBV28 to TRBJ2-5, with 7 bases aligning to TRBD2. CDR3 length: 14 residues. The V and J ends lost 3 bases and 5 bases, in that order; junction bases with no gene match: 6. The germline CDR1 and CDR2 sequences are MDHEN and SYDVKM. The CDR3 protein is CASSLAGVVETQYF. For the CDR3, the DNA is TGTGCCAGCAGTTTGGCGGGGGTGGTGGAGACCCAGTACTTC.

This clonotype was seen more than once but under ten times. The genes are TRBV3-1 and TRBJ2-5; weak D call: TRBD2 (7 bases). V was trimmed by 1 base and J by 5 bases, leaving 14 bases between them. The CDR3 is 15 amino acids. CDR1 and CDR2 from the germline V gene are LGHDT and YNNKEL (reference sequence). CDR3 sequence (DNA): TGTGCCAGCAGCCAAGGCAGGGGAGGGCAGGAGACCCAGTACTTC. Residues: CASSQGRGGQETQYF.

As DNA, the CDR3 is TGCGCCAGCAGTGATGGACAGGGGGTCGGCTACACCTTC. It codes for CASSDGQGVGYTF. This rearrangement joins TRBV10-1 to TRBJ1-2; TRBD1 agrees at 10 bases. V shed 3 bases and J 8 bases; nucleotides not matched to a gene: 3. The CDR3 is made up of 13 amino acids. Germline loops: CDR1 WNHNN, CDR2 SYGVQD (reference sequence).

Many counts were recorded for this clonotype. The chain joins TRBV12-3 or TRBV12-4 to TRBJ2-1; TRBD1 might be the D (5 bases). The CDR3 is made up of 14 amino acids. The V and J ends lost 3 bases and 9 bases respectively, with 15 bases between them. The CDR3 sequence is CASSFSTGTGEQFF. CDR3 coding DNA: TGTGCCAGCAGTTTCTCAACAGGAACCGGTGAGCAGTTCTTC.

This clonotype was counted a few times. The J gene is TRBJ2-5, the V gene TRBV20-1, with 14 bases matching TRBD2. Germline assignment: CDR1 DFQATT and CDR2 SNEGSKA (reference sequence). V shed 6 bases and J 5 bases; nucleotides not matched to a gene: 5. This CDR3 comprises 14 residues. DNA of the CDR3: TGCAGTGCCGGGACTAGCGGGGGTTTTGAGACCCAGTACTTC. This sequence encodes CSAGTSGGFETQYF.

The chain is built from TRBV21-1 and TRBJ2-1; the table's D call TRBD1 went unverified against the DNA. TRBV21-1 is labeled a pseudogene. The CDR3 covers 16 residues. The CDR3 loop is CASSSGQALSYNEQFF. Written as DNA, the CDR3 is TGTGCCAGCAGCAGTGGACAGGCCCTCTCCTACAATGAGCAGTTCTTC.

The rearrangement joins TRBV12-3 or TRBV12-4 to TRBJ1-1, with D unclear. Trimming stripped 3 bases from V and 4 bases from J, with 15 bases between. This CDR3 comprises 15 residues. In DNA, the CDR3 is TGTGCCAGCAGTTTCCGGGCTTCGGGAGGCACTGAAGCTTTCTTT. This encodes CASSFRASGGTEAFF.

The sample holds one count of this clonotype. J is TRBJ2-1 and V is TRBV20-1, with 9 bases fitting TRBD2. This CDR3 contains 13 residues. Per germline, CDR1 DFQATT and CDR2 SNEGSKA (reference sequence). Losses at the gene ends were 6 bases for V and 8 bases for J; bases not matched to a gene: 8. The CDR3 DNA reads as TGCAGTGCCCAGGGACTAGCCCTCCATGAGCAGTTCTTC. It is translated as CSAQGLALHEQFF.

This chain links TRBV4-1 with TRBJ1-1, with D perhaps matching TRBD1 (6 bases). Germline V CDR1 and CDR2: MGHRA, YSYEKL. The CDR3 is made up of 14 amino acids. Trimming pared 2 bases from V and 3 bases from J, leaving 10 bases between. The CDR3 DNA reads as TGCGCCAGCAGCCAAAGGCGGGGGCACACTGAAGCTTTCTTT. Residues: CASSQRRGHTEAFF.

This clonotype has only a few counts. The chain carries TRBV20-1 and TRBJ1-2, with 7 positions matching TRBD1. The CDR3 is made up of 11 amino acids. CDR1 DFQATT and CDR2 SNEGSKA come from the germline V gene (reference sequence). The CDR3 is CVLWEGASYTF. CDR3 in DNA: TGCGTCCTTTGGGAGGGGGCTAGCTACACCTTC.

V and J are TRBV13 and TRBJ2-5; TRBD1 aligns across 10 bases. CDR3 length equals 14 residues. V was pared by 4 bases and J by 6 bases, with 5 bases of the junction left unmatched. Germline V CDR1 and CDR2: PRHDT, FYEKMQ (reference sequence). The CDR3 is CASSYSDRGKTQYF. In DNA, the CDR3 is TGTGCCAGCAGCTATTCGGACAGGGGGAAGACCCAGTACTTC.

This clonotype has just a few counts. The chain carries TRBV14 and TRBJ2-1; 8 bases are shared with TRBD2. This CDR3 contains 16 residues. CDR1 and CDR2 from the germline V gene are SGHDN and FVKESK. V lost 1 base, J lost 2 bases, and 4 bases stayed unmatched. In DNA form, the CDR3 reads TGTGCCAGCAGCCAAGTAGCGGGGTTAACCTACAATGAGCAGTTCTTC. Protein sequence: CASSQVAGLTYNEQFF.